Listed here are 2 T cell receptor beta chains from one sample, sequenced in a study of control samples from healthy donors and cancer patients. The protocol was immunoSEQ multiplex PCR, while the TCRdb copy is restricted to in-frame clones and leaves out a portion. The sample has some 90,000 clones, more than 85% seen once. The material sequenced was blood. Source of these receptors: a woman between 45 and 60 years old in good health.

In DNA form, the CDR3 reads TGTGCCAGCAGCGGACGGACAGGGTGGAACGAGCAGTACTTC. As protein: CASSGRTGWNEQYF. The genes are TRBV7-2 and TRBJ2-7; 8 bases map to TRBD1. The CDR3 extends over 14 amino acids. V shed 5 bases and J 5 bases; nucleotides not matched to a gene: 8. Germline loops: CDR1 SGHTA, CDR2 FQGNSA.

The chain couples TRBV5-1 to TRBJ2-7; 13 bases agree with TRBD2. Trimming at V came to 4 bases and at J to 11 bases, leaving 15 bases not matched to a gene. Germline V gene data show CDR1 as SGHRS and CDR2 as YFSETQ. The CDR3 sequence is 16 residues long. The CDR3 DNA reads TGCGCCAGCAGCCCGTCTACCGGGACTAGCGGGGCGACGAAGTACTTC. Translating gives CASSPSTGTSGATKYF. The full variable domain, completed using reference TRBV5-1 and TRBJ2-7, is KAGVTQTPRYLIKTRGQQVTLSCSPISGHRSVSWYQQTPGQGLQFLFEYFSETQRNKGNFPGRFSGRQFSNSRSEMNVSTLELGDSALYLCASSPSTGTSGATKYFGPGTRLTVT.